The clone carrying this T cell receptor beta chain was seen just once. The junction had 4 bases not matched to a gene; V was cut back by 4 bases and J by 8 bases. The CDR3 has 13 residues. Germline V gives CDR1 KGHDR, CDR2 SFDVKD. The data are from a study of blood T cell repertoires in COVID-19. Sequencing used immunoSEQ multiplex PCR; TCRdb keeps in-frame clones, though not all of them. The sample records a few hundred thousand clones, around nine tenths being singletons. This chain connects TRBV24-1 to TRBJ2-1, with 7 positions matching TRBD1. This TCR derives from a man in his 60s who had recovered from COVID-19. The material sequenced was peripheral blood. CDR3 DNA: TGTGCCACCAGTGACAAACAGGGGTATGAGCAGTTCTTC. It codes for CATSDKQGYEQFF.